These 19 T cell receptor beta chains came from one sample sequenced in a study of blood T cell repertoires in COVID-19. Clones were read by immunoSEQ multiplex PCR, and TCRdb kept only the in-frame ones, dropping some. The sample includes roughly 100,000 clones, around 82% of them seen just once. Source material: peripheral blood. Receptors were obtained from a human donor in a cohort sampled during active or convalescent COVID-19.

The J gene is TRBJ2-1, the V gene TRBV4-1; TRBD2 matches at 7 bases. This CDR3 spans 14 amino acids. Germline CDR1 and CDR2: MGHRA and YSYEKL. Trimming removed 0 bases from V and 8 bases from J; junction bases left unmatched: 4. This chain's CDR3 is CASSQDGGRDEQFF. The DNA for the CDR3 is TGCGCCAGCAGCCAAGATGGAGGGAGGGATGAGCAGTTCTTC.

V and J are TRBV24-1 and TRBJ2-1, with D maybe TRBD2 (6 bases). Trimming removed 0 bases from V and 9 bases from J, with 14 bases in between. This CDR3 region has 15 residues. CDR1 is KGHDR, CDR2 SFDVKD, per germline. The DNA for the CDR3 is TGTGCCACCAGTGATTTGCAGGGTCGGCGGGGTGAGCAGTTCTTC. This translates into CATSDLQGRRGEQFF.

J is TRBJ1-4 and V is TRBV18; possible D gene TRBD1, 5 bases. V was pared by 3 bases and J by 9 bases, with 11 bases between. Germline V lookup: CDR1 KGHSH, CDR2 LQKENI. The CDR3 runs to 13 residues. The CDR3 nucleotides are TGTGCCAGCTCACCTCCGGTGGGGCAAAAACTGTTTTTT. This gives the protein CASSPPVGQKLFF.

The chain has TRBV3-1 (or the pseudogene TRBV3-2) and TRBJ1-4, with a possible D match to TRBD1 (5 bases). The V gene's germline CDR1 is LGHDT and CDR2 YNNKEL (reference sequence). With 0 bases removed from V and 10 bases from J, the gap between germline ends came to 18 bases. The CDR3 sequence is 16 residues long. CDR3 in amino acids: CASSQDGAGRSGKLFF. CDR3 nucleotide sequence: TGTGCCAGCAGCCAAGACGGCGCAGGGCGTTCTGGAAAACTGTTTTTT.

V is TRBV25-1 and J is TRBJ2-1, with D possibly matching TRBD1 (6 bases). Trimming left V 6 bases short and J 6 bases short, with 12 bases between. CDR3 length: 13 residues. The germline CDR1 and CDR2 sequences are MGHDK and SYGVNS. The DNA for the CDR3 is TGTGCCAGCAGACAGGGAAATGTCAATGAGCAGTTCTTC. This gives the protein CASRQGNVNEQFF.

The V and J genes are TRBV11-2 and TRBJ1-4; 7 bases are a match to TRBD1. Trimming cost V 5 bases and J 6 bases; bases outside gene matches: 3. CDR1 and CDR2 from the germline V gene are SGHAT and FQNNGV. The CDR3 sequence is 13 residues long. In DNA, the CDR3 is TGTGCCAGCAGCCGCGACAGGGATGAAAAACTGTTTTTT. It yields the protein CASSRDRDEKLFF. Filled out from reference TRBV11-2 and TRBJ1-4, the complete variable domain reads EAGVAQSPRYKIIEKRQSVAFWCNPISGHATLYWYQQILGQGPKLLIQFQNNGVVDDSQLPKDRFSAERLKGVDSTLKIQPAKLEDSAVYLCASSRDRDEKLFFGSGTQLSVL.

The CDR3 is CATEDILAKNIQYF. The CDR3 nucleotides read TGTGCCACCGAGGACATCTTAGCCAAAAACATTCAGTACTTC. The chain joins TRBV28 to TRBJ2-4; possible D gene TRBD1, 5 bases. Germline V CDR1 and CDR2: MDHEN, SYDVKM. Trimming took 10 bases from V and 0 from J, leaving 13 bases between them. This CDR3 region has 14 residues.

CDR3 protein: CASSLGQGANTGELFF. CDR3 coding DNA: TGCGCCAGCAGCTTAGGACAGGGGGCGAACACCGGGGAGCTGTTTTTT. The V gene is TRBV5-1, the J gene TRBJ2-2; TRBD1 aligns across 10 bases. From germline, CDR1 is SGHRS and CDR2 YFSETQ. V gave up 2 bases and J gave up 0 bases; unmatched junction bases: 1. This CDR3 has 16 residues.

The chain combines TRBV6-2 or TRBV6-3 with TRBJ2-5; tentatively, D is TRBD2 (5 bases). The CDR3 extends over 14 amino acids. In germline, CDR1 is MNHEY, CDR2 SVGEGT. V dropped 6 bases and J dropped 2 bases, with 13 bases sitting between them. The CDR3 is CASSQSRGQETQYF. CDR3 nucleotide sequence: TGTGCCAGCAGCCAATCACGGGGACAAGAGACCCAGTACTTC.

The rearrangement links TRBV7-2 to TRBJ2-3; 7 bases fit TRBD1. Trimming cost V 6 bases and J 4 bases; bases outside gene matches: 10. Per the germline V gene, CDR1 is SGHTA and CDR2 is FQGNSA. The CDR3 spans 15 residues. This CDR3 reads CASRAAGGISDTQYF. CDR3 coding DNA: TGTGCCAGCAGAGCTGCAGGGGGTATATCAGATACGCAGTATTTT.

The gene calls are TRBV5-1 and TRBJ2-7; 8 bases align to TRBD2. The V segment lost 1 base and the J segment 2 bases; nucleotides outside the gene matches: 2. The V gene's germline CDR1 is SGHRS and CDR2 YFSETQ. The CDR3 length is 14 residues. DNA of the CDR3: TGCGCCAGCAGCTTGAGCGGGGGCCCCTACGAGCAGTACTTC. This codes for CASSLSGGPYEQYF.

The rearrangement links TRBV19 to TRBJ2-7; tentative D call: TRBD2 (7 bases). Germline lookup yields CDR1 LNHDA and CDR2 SQIVND (reference sequence). This CDR3 has 14 amino acids. With 6 bases removed from V and 2 bases from J, the gap between germline ends came to 14 bases. This CDR3 reads CASSLRGATYEQYF. The CDR3 DNA is TGTGCCAGTAGCCTTCGGGGGGCGACCTACGAGCAGTACTTC. The full variable domain, with the rest looked up from reference TRBV19 and TRBJ2-7, is DGGITQSPKYLFRKEGQNVTLSCEQNLNHDAMYWYRQDPGQGLRLIYYSQIVNDFQKGDIAEGYSVSREKKESFPLTVTSAQKNPTAFYLCASSLRGATYEQYFGPGTRLTVT.

This sequence joins TRBV11-3 and TRBJ2-1; 11 bases match TRBD2. CDR3 length: 13 amino acids. V dropped 0 bases and J dropped 12; count of bases not matched to a gene: 1. The germline CDR1 and CDR2 sequences are SGHNT and YENEEA. CDR3 residues: CASSLDLAGGQFF. The CDR3 nucleotides read TGTGCCAGCAGCTTAGATCTAGCGGGGGGGCAGTTCTTC.

The V call is TRBV6-2 or TRBV6-3, the J call TRBJ1-6; the match to TRBD1 covers 8 bases. The CDR3 covers 16 residues. CDR1 and CDR2 (germline): MNHEY, SVGEGT. Trimming removed 5 bases from V and 2 bases from J; junction bases left unmatched: 5. The CDR3 loop is CASSAAGGAYNSPLHF. CDR3 DNA sequence: TGTGCCAGCAGTGCAGCAGGGGGCGCCTATAATTCACCCCTCCACTTT.

The V call is TRBV15, the J call TRBJ1-3, with D hard to call. CDR1 LNHNV and CDR2 YYDKDF come from the germline V gene (reference sequence). V lost 0 bases to trimming and J lost 2 bases, with 8 bases between them. The CDR3 runs 15 residues. The DNA of the CDR3 is TGTGCCACCAGCAGAGATCCGGGGACTGGAAACACCATATATTTT. Translation: CATSRDPGTGNTIYF. Full variable domain (rest looked up from reference TRBV15 and TRBJ1-3): DAMVIQNPRYQVTQFGKPVTLSCSQTLNHNVMYWYQQKSSQAPKLLFHYYDKDFNNEADTPDNFQSRRPNTSFCFLDIRSPGLGDTAMYLCATSRDPGTGNTIYFGEGSWLTVV.

The rearrangement links TRBV18 to TRBJ2-5; tentatively, D is TRBD1 (5 bases). The germline V and J ends were trimmed by 3 bases and 3 bases, with 11 bases remaining between them. Germline V lookup: CDR1 KGHSH, CDR2 LQKENI. The CDR3 has 14 amino acids. CDR3 nucleotide sequence: TGTGCCAGCTCACCCCAAACAGGTGAAGAGACCCAGTACTTC. Translating gives CASSPQTGEETQYF.

This chain links TRBV27 with TRBJ2-5; 10 bases line up with TRBD1. This CDR3 contains 15 residues. The germline V gene has CDR1 MNHEY and CDR2 SMNVEV (reference sequence). V was clipped by 6 bases and J by 4 bases; unmatched bases: 8. The CDR3 sequence: CASSRMGTGVETQYF. The CDR3, as DNA: TGTGCCAGCAGCCGCATGGGGACAGGGGTAGAGACCCAGTACTTC.

The CDR3 DNA is TGTGCCATCAGTGGAGCGGCGACAGGGAGTTTTTTCGAGCAGTACTTC. It translates to CAISGAATGSFFEQYF. The rearrangement links TRBV10-3 to TRBJ2-7; TRBD1 aligns across 7 bases. V shed 4 bases and J 6 bases; nucleotides not matched to a gene: 15. The CDR3 runs to 16 residues. Germline values: CDR1 ENHRY, CDR2 SYGVKD.

V is TRBV15 and J is TRBJ2-6; D is undetermined. The CDR3 is 12 residues long. The germline CDR1 and CDR2 sequences are LNHNV and YYDKDF (reference sequence). With 8 bases removed from V and 4 bases from J, the gap between germline ends came to 6 bases. The CDR3 loop is CATSVGANVLTF. The CDR3 coding sequence is TGTGCCACCTCCGTCGGGGCCAACGTCCTGACTTTC. Variable domain in full (rest from reference TRBV15 and TRBJ2-6): DAMVIQNPRYQVTQFGKPVTLSCSQTLNHNVMYWYQQKSSQAPKLLFHYYDKDFNNEADTPDNFQSRRPNTSFCFLDIRSPGLGDTAMYLCATSVGANVLTFGAGSRLTVL.